This TCR beta chain originates from a study of vaccination effects on CD4 cells after COVID-19. Sequencing was performed with immunoSEQ multiplex PCR; in TCRdb, only in-frame clones are kept and a portion is missing. This sample carries tens of thousands of clones, about 78% of them seen once, and the ten largest clones take about 17%. As regards this clone: Antigen: not known.

ViraFEST expansion of antigen-specific CD4+ T cells with viral peptide pools preceded sequencing. Following a roughly 11-day culture, CD4+ T cells were purified. By PCR, the person was confirmed to have had SARS-CoV-2 infection between March and December 2020. V was cut by 2 bases and J by 5 bases, with 8 bases left in between. From germline, CDR1 is LGHNA and CDR2 YSLEER. The CDR3 is 13 amino acids. Here the sequenced sample was CD4+ T cells from PBMCs cultured with HCoV-NL63 spike peptides, taken before COVID-19 vaccination. The chain carries TRBV4-3 and TRBJ2-3; D not resolved. This TCR derives from a human donor who had a prior SARS-CoV-2 infection. As DNA, the CDR3 is TGCGCCAGCAGCCAACTTACGGGAGATACGCAGTATTTT. Translation: CASSQLTGDTQYF.